Listed below are T cell receptor beta chains from one sample, sequenced in a study of blood T cell repertoires in COVID-19. Using immunoSEQ multiplex PCR, the repertoire was profiled, and TCRdb retains in-frame clones only, with some absent. The table includes 260,000 or so clones, 88% detected once. Input material: peripheral blood. The receptors derive from a human donor in a cohort sampled during active COVID-19. The CDR3 runs from the conserved cysteine through the conserved F or W. A D gene is named only where the DNA matches it firmly.

V gene,D gene,CDR3 protein
TRBV27,TRBD1,CASRSTGRAEAFF
TRBV5-1,NA,CASSLATGIRNTEAFF
TRBV4-3,NA,CASSQEVHSTTEAFF
TRBV2,NA,CASSEVKRNEKLFF
TRBV19,NA,CASSPQGWGYTF
TRBV30,NA,CAWSPGNQETQYF
TRBV6-4,NA,CASSEEASTDTQYF
TRBV30,TRBD1,CAWSGTDYGYTF
TRBV4-3,NA,CASSQGGGALISGELFF
TRBV6-1,NA,CASSEEWQGISYEQYF
TRBV5-1,NA,CASSLELYSSYEQYF
TRBV7-2,NA,CASSLGGTWGSPLHF
TRBV11-2,TRBD1,CASSSYEGAGEQYF
TRBV9,TRBD1,CASSAAGTGHQPQHF
TRBV9,NA,CASSVQGLSGNTIYF
TRBV7-2,NA,CASSRVNGEQYF
TRBV7-6,NA,CASSSSGEKLFF
TRBV4-1,TRBD2,CASSHGTSGRNTDEQFF
TRBV11-2,TRBD2,CASSPQLAGGLTDTQYF
TRBV10-1,NA,CASSPAGKNTGELFF
TRBV7-9,TRBD1,CASSLRGQGLSGANVLTF
TRBV21-1,NA,CASSKRVDKNYGYTF
TRBV12-3/TRBV12-4,TRBD1,CASSFRGTYGYTF
TRBV5-6,NA,CASSSLKWGESYEQYF
TRBV25-1,NA,CASSLGVYGYTF
TRBV5-1,NA,CASSLGTFGGENTEAFF
TRBV20-1,NA,CSASEGPYEQYF
TRBV19,TRBD1,CASSGQGHNGGTEAFF
TRBV15,NA,CATASAGRTEAFF
TRBV4-1,TRBD1,CASSQEGQGAGEQYF
TRBV19,TRBD1,CASTHRDRGFYTEAFF
TRBV4-3,NA,CASSQDPGWNTEAFF
TRBV7-9,NA,CASSLSVEGYTF
TRBV4-3,TRBD2,CASSRRLAGDGETQYF
TRBV5-4,TRBD2,CASRTSGSLSETQYF
TRBV27,TRBD1,CASSLQTGGTYEQYF
TRBV5-6,TRBD2,CASSLAPASGRYEQYF
TRBV4-3,TRBD1,CASSQGLDRVDGYTF
TRBV21-1,NA,CASSLRDRPPEAFF
TRBV21-1,NA,CASSKGQGATLRDIQYF
TRBV11-2,TRBD1,CASTQTGANTEAFF
TRBV11-2,NA,CASSLDHAGDYGYTF
TRBV6-5,NA,CASSYGVSVHSYEQYF
TRBV9,NA,CASSVVAGAAGTEAFF
TRBV5-6,NA,CASSAPNRASYEQYF
TRBV9,TRBD1,CASSVVGTVDEQFF
TRBV5-4,TRBD1,CASSNGTGFNQPQHF
TRBV12-3/TRBV12-4,NA,CASSSYRVEAFF
TRBV10-3,TRBD1,CAISAEGQGTYGYTF
TRBV4-3,NA,CASSQDGQAAPEAFF
TRBV28,NA,CATGLLYEQYF
TRBV28,NA,CASGSEGLTF